The next 4 T cell receptor beta chains were all read from a single sample in a study of T cells in Graves' hyperthyroidism and ophthalmopathy. Amplification of TCR beta CDR3 regions used RNA as the template. The TCR CDR3 was amplified in a first-round RT-PCR using the HTBI primer set. TCRdb re-derived calls from the multiplex PCR reads in MiXCR, one entry per CDR3 protein. This repertoire shows a few hundred thousand distinct CDR3 sequences, roughly 18% found once; its top ten account for about 38%. Sample: blood. The receptors here all came from a man aged 18 to 30 with Graves' ophthalmopathy.

There are a few counts of this clonotype. The rearrangement uses TRBV29-1 and TRBJ1-3, with 7 bases fitting TRBD1. The CDR3 is made up of 15 amino acids. V trimming: 3 bases; J trimming: 2 bases; junction bases outside the gene matches: 7. Germline values: CDR1 SQVTM, CDR2 ANQGSEA. The CDR3 DNA reads as TGCAGCGTTGAGGAGGTCAGGGGGGCTGGAAACACCATATATTTT. Encoded protein: CSVEEVRGAGNTIYF.

This rearrangement joins TRBV19 to TRBJ1-5; a weak D match, TRBD1 (5 bases). The CDR3 runs 16 residues. Germline V CDR1 and CDR2: LNHDA, SQIVND (reference sequence). Trimming shortened V by 3 bases and J by 5 bases, and 17 bases separated the two germline ends. CDR3 sequence: CASSIWGLLDDQPQHF. The CDR3 region has the DNA TGTGCCAGTAGTATTTGGGGGTTGCTGGATGATCAGCCCCAGCATTTT.

The CDR3 nucleotides are TGTGCCAGCAGCCAAGATAGGGGAAGATTCTCTGGAAACACCATATATTTT. Its translation: CASSQDRGRFSGNTIYF. The chain joins TRBV14 to TRBJ1-3; D is perhaps TRBD1 (5 bases). Germline loops: CDR1 SGHDN, CDR2 FVKESK. The CDR3 extends over 17 amino acids. V was clipped by 0 bases and J by 0 bases, with 12 bases between them.

This clonotype was recorded a few times. V is TRBV19 and J is TRBJ2-1; 8 nucleotides match TRBD2. In germline, CDR1 is LNHDA, CDR2 SQIVND (reference sequence). V lost 2 bases and J lost 7; bases outside the gene matches: 4. This CDR3 spans 14 amino acids. The CDR3 DNA sequence: TGTGCCAGTAGTATAAGCGGGGGCGTGAATGAGCAGTTCTTC. Encoded protein: CASSISGGVNEQFF.